The present T cell receptor beta chain was sequenced within a study of early stage breast cancer tumors. About the study: Most of the 16 invasive tumors were ER+, PR+ and HER2-. Notes on the study in general: In about 90% of the 16 patients, blood comparison separated tumor from normal breast.

The CDR3 is 15 amino acids. Trimming shortened V by 0 bases and J by 0 bases, and 6 bases separated the two germline ends. Germline CDR1 is MDHEN and CDR2 is SYDVKM. Repertoires were generated with immunoSEQ multiplex PCR, while TCRdb's copy carries only in-frame clones and drops some. The sample yields 69,000 or so clones, less than 90% seen once. As regards this clone: The antigen remains unidentified.

This receptor was taken from a person aged 35-50 years with breast cancer. Sequencing was carried out using blood. The chain uses TRBV28 and TRBJ1-3; D is uncertain. The CDR3 loop reads CASSLWALSGNTIYF. DNA of the CDR3: TGTGCCAGCAGTTTATGGGCTCTCTCTGGAAACACCATATATTTT.